This T cell receptor (beta chain) stems from a study of cytomegalovirus exposure and HLA in healthy donors. Points from the study as a whole: In vitro testing confirmed a few CMV-associated chains as specific for CMV antigens.

V shed 8 bases and J 8 bases; nucleotides not matched to a gene: 11. Germline CDR1 reads GTSNPN; CDR2 reads SVGIG (reference sequence). The CDR3 contains 12 residues. Note on this clone: The antigen is undetermined.

The PCR used 60 Vbeta and 13 Jbeta primers. Clones were sequenced by immunoSEQ multiplex PCR, and TCRdb holds only the in-frame ones, with some missing. Of 95,000 to 100,000 clones in the sample, roughly 80% were seen once. V and J are TRBV30 and TRBJ1-2; 7 nucleotides align to TRBD1. Sequenced input: PBMCs. This clonotype originated in a man aged 35 to 55 in good health and CMV-seronegative. CDR3 sequence: CALDRVPRGYTF. The CDR3 DNA reads as TGTGCCCTAGACAGGGTCCCGCGCGGCTACACCTTC.